A single sample gave rise to the 3 T cell receptor beta chains below, sequenced in a study of molecular identifiers for immune sequencing clone quantification. TCRdb re-called the PCR reads through MiXCR, storing one row per CDR3 protein. The sample contains 400,000 to 600,000 distinct CDR3 sequences, around 23% of which appear only once. The sequenced sample consisted of naive CD8+ T cells from blood, with Jurkat cell RNA spiked in. Subset reported: FACS-sorted CD8+CD4-CCR7+CD45RA+ naive T cells. All receptors come from a human donor in good health. Some libraries in this study had Jurkat cell RNA spiked in.

V and J are TRBV6-5 and TRBJ1-5; perhaps TRBD1 as D (5 bases). The V end lost 4 bases, the J end lost 6 bases, and 16 bases lay between the germline ends. This CDR3 region has 15 residues. Germline V CDR1 and CDR2: MNHEY, SVGAGI. The DNA of the CDR3 is TGTGCCAGCAGTTTACAAAGGACAAGGGCTCAGCCCCAGCATTTT. Residues: CASSLQRTRAQPQHF.

This clonotype was counted at least ten times. The genes are TRBV23-1 and TRBJ2-2; D possibly corresponds to TRBD1 (5 bases). TRBV23-1 is an ORF, and what it does is uncertain. This CDR3 has 15 residues. V dropped 5 bases and J dropped 5 bases, with 15 bases sitting between them. The CDR3 nucleotides are TGCGCCAGCAGTGACGACGTGGGGCGGACCGGGGAGCTGTTTTTT. This encodes CASSDDVGRTGELFF.

A few counts support this clonotype. The chain employs TRBV27 and TRBJ1-1, with 7 bases that match TRBD1. J lost 5 bases, V lost 3 bases, and 6 bases had no gene match. Germline assignment: CDR1 MNHEY and CDR2 SMNVEV (reference sequence). This CDR3 is 14 amino acids long. The CDR3 nucleotides are TGTGCCAGCAGTTTTCGGGACAGAAGAACTGAAGCTTTCTTT. It specifies CASSFRDRRTEAFF.